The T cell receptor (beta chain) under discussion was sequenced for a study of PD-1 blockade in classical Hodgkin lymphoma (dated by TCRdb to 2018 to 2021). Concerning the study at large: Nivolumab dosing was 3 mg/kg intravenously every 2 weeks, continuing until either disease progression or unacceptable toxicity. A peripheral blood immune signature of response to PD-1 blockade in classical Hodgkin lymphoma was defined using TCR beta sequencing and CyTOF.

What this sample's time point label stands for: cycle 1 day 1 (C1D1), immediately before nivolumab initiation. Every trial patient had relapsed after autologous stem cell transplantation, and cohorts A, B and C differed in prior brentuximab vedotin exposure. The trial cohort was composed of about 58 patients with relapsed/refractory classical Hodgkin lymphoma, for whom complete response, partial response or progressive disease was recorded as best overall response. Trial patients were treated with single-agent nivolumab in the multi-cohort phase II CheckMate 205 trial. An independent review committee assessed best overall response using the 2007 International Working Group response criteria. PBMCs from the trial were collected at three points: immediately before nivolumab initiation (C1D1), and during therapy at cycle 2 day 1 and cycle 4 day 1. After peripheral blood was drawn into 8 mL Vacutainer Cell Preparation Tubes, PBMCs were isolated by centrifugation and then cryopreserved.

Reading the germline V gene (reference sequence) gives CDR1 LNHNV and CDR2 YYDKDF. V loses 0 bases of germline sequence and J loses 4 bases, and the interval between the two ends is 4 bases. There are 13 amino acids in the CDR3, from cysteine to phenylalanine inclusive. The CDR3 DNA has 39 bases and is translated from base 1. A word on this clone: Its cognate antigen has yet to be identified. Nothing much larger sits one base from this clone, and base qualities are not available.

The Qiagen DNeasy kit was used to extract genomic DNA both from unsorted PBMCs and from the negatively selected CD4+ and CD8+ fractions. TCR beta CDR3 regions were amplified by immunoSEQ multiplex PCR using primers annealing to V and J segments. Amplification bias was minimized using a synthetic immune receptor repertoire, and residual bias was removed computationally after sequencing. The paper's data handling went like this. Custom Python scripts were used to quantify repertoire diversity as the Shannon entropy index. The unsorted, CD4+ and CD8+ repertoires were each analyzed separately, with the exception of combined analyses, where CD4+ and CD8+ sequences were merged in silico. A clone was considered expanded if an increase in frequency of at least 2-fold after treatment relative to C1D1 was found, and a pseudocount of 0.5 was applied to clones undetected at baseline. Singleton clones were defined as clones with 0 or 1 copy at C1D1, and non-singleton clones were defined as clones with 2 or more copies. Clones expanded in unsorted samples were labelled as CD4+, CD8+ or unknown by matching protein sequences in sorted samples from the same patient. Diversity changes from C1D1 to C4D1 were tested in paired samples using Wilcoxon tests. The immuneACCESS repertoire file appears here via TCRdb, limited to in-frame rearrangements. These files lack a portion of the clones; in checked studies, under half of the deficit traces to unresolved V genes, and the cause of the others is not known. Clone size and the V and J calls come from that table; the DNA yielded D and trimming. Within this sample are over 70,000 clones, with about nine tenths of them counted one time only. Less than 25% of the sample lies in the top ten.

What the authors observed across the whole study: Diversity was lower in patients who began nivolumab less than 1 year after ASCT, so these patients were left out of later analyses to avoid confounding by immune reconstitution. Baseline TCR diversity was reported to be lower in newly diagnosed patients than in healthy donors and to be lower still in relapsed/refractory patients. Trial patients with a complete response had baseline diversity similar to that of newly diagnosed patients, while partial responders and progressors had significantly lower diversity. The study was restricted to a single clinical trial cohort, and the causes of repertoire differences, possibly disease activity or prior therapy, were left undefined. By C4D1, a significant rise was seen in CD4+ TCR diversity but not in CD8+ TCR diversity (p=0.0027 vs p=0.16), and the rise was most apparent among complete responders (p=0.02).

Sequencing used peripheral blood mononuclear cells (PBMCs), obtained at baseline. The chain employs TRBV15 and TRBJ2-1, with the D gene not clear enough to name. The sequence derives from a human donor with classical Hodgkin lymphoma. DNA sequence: TGTGCCACCAGCAGAGATCGATACAATGAGCAGTTCTTC. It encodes CATSRDRYNEQFF.